The rows below give T cell receptor beta chains drawn from one sample of a study of cytomegalovirus exposure and HLA in healthy donors. Produced via immunoSEQ multiplex PCR; TCRdb's table is partial and in-frame only. The data show about 200,000 clones, roughly 90% seen once. Sequenced input: PBMCs. These receptors originate from a woman aged 25 to 39 in good health and CMV-seronegative. Both conserved end residues are part of each CDR3. The order of the fields is CDR3 DNA, CDR3 protein, clone size, J gene, D gene, V gene. The D gene is left open where the match is weak. Clone size, where shown, is once, few, many, or a class for clones that have expanded.

CDR3 DNA: TGTGCCAGCAGTGAGGGACAAGCGATCTACAATGAGCAGTTCTTC
CDR3 protein: CASSEGQAIYNEQFF
clone size: NA
J gene: TRBJ2-1
D gene: NA
V gene: TRBV6-1

CDR3 DNA: TGTGCCAGCAGCATCCAGGGGGCCTACGAGCAGTACTTC
CDR3 protein: CASSIQGAYEQYF
clone size: few
J gene: TRBJ2-7
D gene: TRBD1
V gene: TRBV6-5

CDR3 DNA: TGTGCCAGCAGCTTTTTTGGGGCAGATATGCAGTATTTT
CDR3 protein: CASSFFGADMQYF
clone size: NA
J gene: TRBJ2-3
D gene: NA
V gene: TRBV7-2

CDR3 DNA: TGTGCCAGCACTGCGGGAGAGAACACCGGGGAGCTGTTTTTT
CDR3 protein: CASTAGENTGELFF
clone size: NA
J gene: TRBJ2-2
D gene: TRBD2
V gene: TRBV27

CDR3 DNA: TGTGCCAGCAGCTGGGACAGCGAGGAGCCCCAGCATTTT
CDR3 protein: CASSWDSEEPQHF
clone size: NA
J gene: TRBJ1-5
D gene: TRBD1
V gene: TRBV5-4

CDR3 DNA: TGTGCCAGCAGCCCAGGACTTGGCTACGAGCAGTACTTC
CDR3 protein: CASSPGLGYEQYF
clone size: NA
J gene: TRBJ2-7
D gene: NA
V gene: TRBV9

CDR3 DNA: TGTGCCAGTACCAACAGGGGGACAGGAGTTGAAGCTTTCTTT
CDR3 protein: CASTNRGTGVEAFF
clone size: NA
J gene: TRBJ1-1
D gene: TRBD1
V gene: TRBV19

CDR3 DNA: TGTGCCAGCAGCTTAGGGGGGCCCATGAACACTGAAGCTTTCTTT
CDR3 protein: CASSLGGPMNTEAFF
clone size: NA
J gene: TRBJ1-1
D gene: NA
V gene: TRBV7-6

CDR3 DNA: TGTGCCAGCAGTTTCTCTGCGGGAGGGAGCTCCTACGAGCAGTACTTC
CDR3 protein: CASSFSAGGSSYEQYF
clone size: NA
J gene: TRBJ2-7
D gene: TRBD2
V gene: TRBV28

CDR3 DNA: TGTGCCACCAGTAACAGGGAAGGCGATGAGCAGTTCTTC
CDR3 protein: CATSNREGDEQFF
clone size: few
J gene: TRBJ2-1
D gene: NA
V gene: TRBV6-4

CDR3 DNA: TGCGCCAGCAGCAATGGACAGACGTACCAAGAGACCCAGTACTTC
CDR3 protein: CASSNGQTYQETQYF
clone size: NA
J gene: TRBJ2-5
D gene: NA
V gene: TRBV5-1

CDR3 DNA: TGTGCCAGCAGGGAAGGTGGGGCCTCAGTCTACAATGAGCAGTTCTTC
CDR3 protein: CASREGGASVYNEQFF
clone size: NA
J gene: TRBJ2-1
D gene: NA
V gene: TRBV28

CDR3 DNA: TGTGCCAGCAGCCAGCAGGGACAGCCGAACTCTGGGGCCAACGTCCTGACTTTC
CDR3 protein: CASSQQGQPNSGANVLTF
clone size: NA
J gene: TRBJ2-6
D gene: TRBD1
V gene: TRBV7-2

CDR3 DNA: TGCGCCAGCACAAAACTAGCGGGAGGCGATACGCAGTATTTT
CDR3 protein: CASTKLAGGDTQYF
clone size: NA
J gene: TRBJ2-3
D gene: TRBD2
V gene: TRBV10-2

CDR3 DNA: TGTGCCAGCAGCCGAGACAGGGGTTTCTACAATGAGCAGTTCTTC
CDR3 protein: CASSRDRGFYNEQFF
clone size: NA
J gene: TRBJ2-1
D gene: TRBD1
V gene: TRBV27

CDR3 DNA: TGTGCCAGCAGACAAACAGGGTTAAATGAAAAACTGTTTTTT
CDR3 protein: CASRQTGLNEKLFF
clone size: NA
J gene: TRBJ1-4
D gene: NA
V gene: TRBV27

CDR3 DNA: TGTGCCAGCAGCCAAGATTCAGCGGGGGGTACAGATACGCAGTATTTT
CDR3 protein: CASSQDSAGGTDTQYF
clone size: NA
J gene: TRBJ2-3
D gene: TRBD2
V gene: TRBV4-2

CDR3 DNA: TGTGCCAGCAGCCAGAGCGACAGAGCCTACGAGCAGTACTTC
CDR3 protein: CASSQSDRAYEQYF
clone size: NA
J gene: TRBJ2-7
D gene: NA
V gene: TRBV6-5

CDR3 DNA: TGTGCCAGCAGTCAATCAACAGGGGCCTCTTTTTACGAGCAGTACTTC
CDR3 protein: CASSQSTGASFYEQYF
clone size: NA
J gene: TRBJ2-7
D gene: TRBD1
V gene: TRBV28

CDR3 DNA: TGTGCCAGCAGCTTGTGGCGGGGCGGGATCAATGAGCAGTTCTTC
CDR3 protein: CASSLWRGGINEQFF
clone size: few
J gene: TRBJ2-1
D gene: NA
V gene: TRBV5-6

CDR3 DNA: TGTGCCAGCAGCCCTACACTGGGCAGTGAAGCTTTCTTT
CDR3 protein: CASSPTLGSEAFF
clone size: NA
J gene: TRBJ1-1
D gene: NA
V gene: TRBV7-2

CDR3 DNA: TGTGCCAGCAGCTCTCTAGTCCCGCGGTCCTACAATGAGCAGTTCTTC
CDR3 protein: CASSSLVPRSYNEQFF
clone size: NA
J gene: TRBJ2-1
D gene: NA
V gene: TRBV11-1

CDR3 DNA: TGTGCCAGCTCACCGGACAAGGCTTTCTATGGCTACACCTTC
CDR3 protein: CASSPDKAFYGYTF
clone size: few
J gene: TRBJ1-2
D gene: NA
V gene: TRBV18

CDR3 DNA: TGTGCCAGCAGTTCCGGGGGACAGGTCGACGTCTACACCTTC
CDR3 protein: CASSSGGQVDVYTF
clone size: NA
J gene: TRBJ1-2
D gene: TRBD1
V gene: TRBV28

CDR3 DNA: TGTGCCAGCAGCCAAGATTGGAGCCGGGAGACCCAGTACTTC
CDR3 protein: CASSQDWSRETQYF
clone size: NA
J gene: TRBJ2-5
D gene: NA
V gene: TRBV14

CDR3 DNA: TGTGCCATCAGTGCATTAGCGGGGGGGGTAGGAGAGACCCAGTACTTC
CDR3 protein: CAISALAGGVGETQYF
clone size: NA
J gene: TRBJ2-5
D gene: TRBD2
V gene: TRBV10-3

CDR3 DNA: TGTGCCAGCAGCACTAGCACAGATACGCAGTATTTT
CDR3 protein: CASSTSTDTQYF
clone size: NA
J gene: TRBJ2-3
D gene: NA
V gene: TRBV11-2

CDR3 DNA: TGTGCCAGCAGCCAAGTCCCTCCGGGACAGGGTTACACTGAAGCTTTCTTT
CDR3 protein: CASSQVPPGQGYTEAFF
clone size: NA
J gene: TRBJ1-1
D gene: TRBD1
V gene: TRBV14

CDR3 DNA: TGTGCCAGCAGCTTTAGATCGGGGAATGGCTACACCTTC
CDR3 protein: CASSFRSGNGYTF
clone size: NA
J gene: TRBJ1-2
D gene: NA
V gene: TRBV11-2

CDR3 DNA: TGTGCCACCAGCAAAGGACGGGGATACAATGAGCAGTTCTTC
CDR3 protein: CATSKGRGYNEQFF
clone size: few
J gene: TRBJ2-1
D gene: NA
V gene: TRBV15

CDR3 DNA: TGTGCCAGCAGTCTTACCCCCGGGCGGGGTATGTACGAGCAGTACTTC
CDR3 protein: CASSLTPGRGMYEQYF
clone size: NA
J gene: TRBJ2-7
D gene: NA
V gene: TRBV6-6

CDR3 DNA: TGTGCCAGCAGCCCGGACAGGGGGTCGGACACCGGGGAGCTGTTTTTT
CDR3 protein: CASSPDRGSDTGELFF
clone size: NA
J gene: TRBJ2-2
D gene: TRBD1
V gene: TRBV5-5

CDR3 DNA: TGTGCCAGTAGTAGCGGGAGCTACAATGAGCAGTTCTTC
CDR3 protein: CASSSGSYNEQFF
clone size: NA
J gene: TRBJ2-1
D gene: TRBD2
V gene: TRBV19

CDR3 DNA: TGTGCCAGCAGTGAAGCCCTACTCGACAGCGACTACGAGCAGTACTTC
CDR3 protein: CASSEALLDSDYEQYF
clone size: NA
J gene: TRBJ2-7
D gene: NA
V gene: TRBV6-1

CDR3 DNA: TGTGCCAGCAGTCCTTCGACAGGGGTAACCGATACGCAGTATTTT
CDR3 protein: CASSPSTGVTDTQYF
clone size: NA
J gene: TRBJ2-3
D gene: TRBD1
V gene: TRBV28

CDR3 DNA: TGTGCCAGCAGCACTTGGACTAGCGGAGGGGACAATGAGCAGTTCTTC
CDR3 protein: CASSTWTSGGDNEQFF
clone size: NA
J gene: TRBJ2-1
D gene: TRBD2
V gene: TRBV7-8

CDR3 DNA: TGTGCCAGCAGCTTAGGGACATGGGACAGAAGAAGCAACGAGCAGTACTTC
CDR3 protein: CASSLGTWDRRSNEQYF
clone size: NA
J gene: TRBJ2-7
D gene: TRBD1
V gene: TRBV11-2

CDR3 DNA: TGTGCCAGCAGCCATCTCCGAAGGGGGCCCAGCTCCTACGAGCAGTACTTC
CDR3 protein: CASSHLRRGPSSYEQYF
clone size: NA
J gene: TRBJ2-7
D gene: TRBD1
V gene: TRBV11-2

CDR3 DNA: TGTGCTAGTGGAGCCGAACTAGCGGGGGGGTCCGGGGAGCTGTTTTTT
CDR3 protein: CASGAELAGGSGELFF
clone size: NA
J gene: TRBJ2-2
D gene: TRBD2
V gene: TRBV12-5

CDR3 DNA: TGTGCCAGCAGGGACTACCGAGAGACCCAGTACTTC
CDR3 protein: CASRDYRETQYF
clone size: NA
J gene: TRBJ2-5
D gene: NA
V gene: TRBV2

CDR3 DNA: TGTGCCAGCAGCTCCCTTTCTGGCGGAGGCACAGATACGCAGTATTTT
CDR3 protein: CASSSLSGGGTDTQYF
clone size: NA
J gene: TRBJ2-3
D gene: NA
V gene: TRBV5-6

CDR3 DNA: TGCGCCAGCAGCTCCCGACTAGCGGGGGGCTCCTACGAGCAGTACTTC
CDR3 protein: CASSSRLAGGSYEQYF
clone size: NA
J gene: TRBJ2-7
D gene: TRBD2
V gene: TRBV5-1

CDR3 DNA: TGTGCCAGCAGCAGGGAGGCGATGGATGAGCAGTTCTTC
CDR3 protein: CASSREAMDEQFF
clone size: NA
J gene: TRBJ2-1
D gene: NA
V gene: TRBV11-3

CDR3 DNA: TGTGCCAGCAGCGCTGATAAAAAGGGCTTACGGGGCAATGAGCAGTTCTTC
CDR3 protein: CASSADKKGLRGNEQFF
clone size: NA
J gene: TRBJ2-1
D gene: NA
V gene: TRBV5-4

CDR3 DNA: TGTGCCAGCAAAGAAACAGGGGCGAAGTACGAGCAGTACTTC
CDR3 protein: CASKETGAKYEQYF
clone size: NA
J gene: TRBJ2-7
D gene: TRBD1
V gene: TRBV6-6

CDR3 DNA: TGCGCCAGCAGCTTCGGGCAGGGATTCTACGAGCAGTACTTC
CDR3 protein: CASSFGQGFYEQYF
clone size: NA
J gene: TRBJ2-7
D gene: NA
V gene: TRBV5-1

CDR3 DNA: TGTGCCAGCAGGGAGTTTTCGAACACTGAAGCTTTCTTT
CDR3 protein: CASREFSNTEAFF
clone size: once
J gene: TRBJ1-1
D gene: NA
V gene: TRBV7-9

CDR3 DNA: TGTGCCAGCATGGACAGGGCTAGGGACGAGCAGTACTTC
CDR3 protein: CASMDRARDEQYF
clone size: NA
J gene: TRBJ2-7
D gene: TRBD1
V gene: TRBV2

CDR3 DNA: TGTGCCTGTCATTGGGGGGTCGAAAACATTCAGTACTTC
CDR3 protein: CACHWGVENIQYF
clone size: NA
J gene: TRBJ2-4
D gene: NA
V gene: TRBV5-4

CDR3 DNA: TGTGCCAGCAGTTACCGGACAGCCGCAGGCAATGAGCAGTTCTTC
CDR3 protein: CASSYRTAAGNEQFF
clone size: once
J gene: TRBJ2-1
D gene: NA
V gene: TRBV27

CDR3 DNA: TGTGCCAGCAGGCGACAGGTTAACGCCGGGGAGCTGTTTTTT
CDR3 protein: CASRRQVNAGELFF
clone size: NA
J gene: TRBJ2-2
D gene: NA
V gene: TRBV6-6

CDR3 DNA: TGTGCCAGCGGGGCGGAGATGGATCAGCCCCAGCATTTT
CDR3 protein: CASGAEMDQPQHF
clone size: NA
J gene: TRBJ1-5
D gene: NA
V gene: TRBV6-1

CDR3 DNA: TGTGCCAGCAGCCACGGGACAGCTTCTGAAGCTTTCTTT
CDR3 protein: CASSHGTASEAFF
clone size: NA
J gene: TRBJ1-1
D gene: TRBD1
V gene: TRBV27

CDR3 DNA: TGTGCCAGCAGTTTGGTACTAGTCCGGCCAGATACGCAGTATTTT
CDR3 protein: CASSLVLVRPDTQYF
clone size: NA
J gene: TRBJ2-3
D gene: NA
V gene: TRBV28

CDR3 DNA: TGTGCCAGCATCTCAGAAGCAGGGGGCCAGCCCCAGCATTTT
CDR3 protein: CASISEAGGQPQHF
clone size: NA
J gene: TRBJ1-5
D gene: TRBD1
V gene: TRBV6-6

CDR3 DNA: TGTGCCAGCAGCTTACAGGGCGGGGGGCCATACAATGAGCAGTTCTTC
CDR3 protein: CASSLQGGGPYNEQFF
clone size: NA
J gene: TRBJ2-1
D gene: TRBD2
V gene: TRBV7-3

CDR3 DNA: TGCGCCAGCAGCTTGGTAGGGGGCTCTGGAAACACCATATATTTT
CDR3 protein: CASSLVGGSGNTIYF
clone size: once
J gene: TRBJ1-3
D gene: NA
V gene: TRBV5-1

CDR3 DNA: TGTGCCAGCAGGCCTAGCGGGGGGGGAGAGACCCAGTACTTC
CDR3 protein: CASRPSGGGETQYF
clone size: NA
J gene: TRBJ2-5
D gene: TRBD2
V gene: TRBV28

CDR3 DNA: TGTGCCAGCAGTGCCCGAGTAAACTACAATGAGCAGTTCTTC
CDR3 protein: CASSARVNYNEQFF
clone size: few
J gene: TRBJ2-1
D gene: NA
V gene: TRBV2